The following is a TCR beta chain sequence with its context. The entry originates in a study of blood T cell repertoires in COVID-19. Study at large: There were acute and convalescent COVID-19 samples, and they came from the United States, Italy and Spain.

The data were produced by immunoSEQ multiplex PCR, yet TCRdb's version contains in-frame clones alone and is incomplete. This sample yields about 670,000 clones, of which about 87% are seen a single time; roughly 0.26% belongs to the top ten. The ends were cut back, 5 bases at V and 1 base at J, with 17 bases in the middle. Germline V CDR1 and CDR2: SGHAT, FQNNGV. This CDR3 is 16 amino acids long. Sequencing was performed on peripheral blood. The chain recombines TRBV11-2 with TRBJ1-1; no definite D call. This TCR was recovered from a woman under 30 with acute or convalescent COVID-19. The CDR3 region has the DNA TGTGCCAGCAGCCCCGAAGCGGGCACCAAGAACACTGAAGCTTTCTTT. This gives the protein CASSPEAGTKNTEAFF.